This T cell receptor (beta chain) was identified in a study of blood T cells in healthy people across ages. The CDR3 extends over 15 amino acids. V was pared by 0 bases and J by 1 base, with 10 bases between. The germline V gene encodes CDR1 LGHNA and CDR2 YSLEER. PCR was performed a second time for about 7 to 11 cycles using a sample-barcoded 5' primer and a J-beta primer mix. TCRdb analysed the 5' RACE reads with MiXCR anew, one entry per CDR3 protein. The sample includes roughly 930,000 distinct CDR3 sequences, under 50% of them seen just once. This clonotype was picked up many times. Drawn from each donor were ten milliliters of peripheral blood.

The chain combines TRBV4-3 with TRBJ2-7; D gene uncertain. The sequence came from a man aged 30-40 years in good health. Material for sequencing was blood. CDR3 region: CASSQEGRGSYEQYF. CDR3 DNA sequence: TGCGCCAGCAGCCAAGAGGGCCGAGGATCCTACGAGCAGTACTTC.